The source of this TCR beta chain is a study of blood T cell repertoires in COVID-19. Study overall: From the United States, Italy and Spain came samples of acute and convalescent COVID-19. Sources were T cells, B-cell-depleted T cells, or PBMCs; the material itself was cDNA or gDNA.

This CDR3 has 16 amino acids. In germline, CDR1 is MNHEY, CDR2 SVGEGT. Deletions cut 2 bases from V and 4 bases from J, with 15 bases between. Source study methods: The assay estimated nucleated cells by amplifying reference gene primers. Profiled with immunoSEQ multiplex PCR; TCRdb holds only in-frame clones, not every one. V, J and clone size are taken as reported in that table, and D and trimming were inferred from the DNA itself. The table lists about 69,000 clones, around three quarters of them singletons, with approximately 17% in the top ten. The chain has TRBV6-2 or TRBV6-3 and TRBJ1-5; tentatively, D is TRBD1 (5 bases). The origin of this receptor is a man aged 55 to 70 with acute or convalescent COVID-19. The specimen sequenced was peripheral blood. CDR3: CASSYEGGGDNQPQHF. The CDR3, as DNA: TGTGCCAGCAGTTACGAAGGCGGAGGGGATAATCAGCCCCAGCATTTT.